A single sample gave rise to the 28 T cell receptor beta chains below, sequenced in a study of blood T cell repertoires in COVID-19. Only in-frame clones appear in the TCRdb table, and some are missing; sequencing was by immunoSEQ multiplex PCR. The data contain around 67,000 clones, 60% to 75% of them singletons. What was sequenced was peripheral blood. These receptors originate from a woman aged 65 to 85 with acute or convalescent COVID-19.

The chain uses TRBV11-3 and TRBJ2-1; D not resolved. CDR1 is SGHNT and CDR2 is YENEEA in the germline V gene. The CDR3 totals 12 residues. Trimming left V 1 base short and J 8 bases short, with 6 bases between. The CDR3 DNA reads as TGTGCCAGCAGCTTAGTGAGCTATGAGCAGTTCTTC. Translation gives CASSLVSYEQFF.

J is TRBJ2-7 and V is TRBV9, with D perhaps matching TRBD2 (7 bases). Germline CDR1 and CDR2: SGDLS and YYNGEE. Trimming removed 0 bases from V and 5 bases from J, with 15 bases in between. This CDR3 has 15 residues. CDR3 sequence reads: CASSVVGGRGNEQYF. The CDR3 DNA is TGTGCCAGCAGCGTAGTCGGGGGGCGAGGAAACGAGCAGTACTTC.

The genes are TRBV4-3 and TRBJ2-1; TRBD1 agrees at 8 bases. There are 15 residues in the CDR3. V was clipped by 1 base and J by 6 bases; unmatched bases: 5. From germline, CDR1 is LGHNA and CDR2 YSLEER. In nucleotides, the CDR3 is TGCGCCAGCAGCCAAGTGGACAGGGCGGTCAATGAGCAGTTCTTC. Translating gives CASSQVDRAVNEQFF.

This clone was recorded a few times. The chain couples TRBV18 to TRBJ2-1; the D gene is possibly TRBD2 (6 bases). Germline V gives CDR1 KGHSH, CDR2 LQKENI. Trimming pared 4 bases from V and 5 bases from J, leaving 18 bases between. CDR3 length: 16 amino acids. The CDR3 loop is CASSRAGTSKNNEQFF. The CDR3 coding sequence is TGTGCCAGCTCACGCGCCGGGACTTCGAAGAACAATGAGCAGTTCTTC.

V is TRBV28 and J is TRBJ1-1; D is possibly TRBD1 (5 bases). The CDR3 runs 14 residues. The V end was cut by 6 bases, the J end by 2 bases, with 13 bases between. From germline, CDR1 is MDHEN and CDR2 SYDVKM. This CDR3 reads CASRLPDRNTEAFF. CDR3 in DNA: TGTGCCAGCAGACTGCCCGACAGAAACACTGAAGCTTTCTTT.

This sequence joins TRBV28 and TRBJ1-5; D call uncertain. The germline CDR1 and CDR2 sequences are MDHEN and SYDVKM. This CDR3 comprises 11 residues. The V gene lost 4 bases and the J gene lost 9 bases, with 7 bases spanning the gap. Written as DNA, the CDR3 is TGTGCCAGCAGTTCCTCGGGGCCCCAGCATTTT. It encodes CASSSSGPQHF. Complete variable domain (other parts from reference TRBV28 and TRBJ1-5): DVKVTQSSRYLVKRTGEKVFLECVQDMDHENMFWYRQDPGLGLRLIYFSYDVKMKEKGDIPEGYSVSREKKERFSLILESASTNQTSMYLCASSSSGPQHFGDGTRLSIL.

This chain connects TRBV2 to TRBJ2-7; maybe TRBD2 (6 bases). Germline V CDR1 and CDR2: SNHLY, FYNNEI. There are 12 residues in the CDR3. Trimming pared 10 bases from V and 2 bases from J, leaving 12 bases between. The CDR3 here is CATLSGAYEQYF. The CDR3 nucleotides read TGTGCCACCCTCTCGGGGGCCTACGAGCAGTACTTC.

This chain connects TRBV19 to TRBJ1-2, with D perhaps matching TRBD1 (6 bases). This CDR3 comprises 13 residues. Germline values: CDR1 LNHDA, CDR2 SQIVND (reference sequence). V shed 4 bases and J shed 4 bases, with 10 bases lying between them. The CDR3 DNA follows: TGTGCCAGTAGTACTCAGGGGATCTATGGCTACACCTTC. Protein sequence: CASSTQGIYGYTF.

J is TRBJ1-4 and V is TRBV11-2; 8 bases align to TRBD1. The CDR3 length is 16 residues. Per the germline V gene, CDR1 is SGHAT and CDR2 is FQNNGV. V dropped 4 bases and J dropped 9; count of bases not matched to a gene: 13. The CDR3 region is CASSSNQGAGVKKLFF. In DNA, the CDR3 is TGTGCCAGCAGCTCGAACCAGGGGGCGGGCGTAAAAAAACTGTTTTTT.

The chain is built from TRBV3-1 (or the pseudogene TRBV3-2) and TRBJ1-1; D gene unclear. V was pared by 0 bases and J by 3 bases, with 5 bases between. The CDR3 is 13 amino acids. The germline CDR1 and CDR2 sequences are LGHDT and YNNKEL (reference sequence). The CDR3 region is CASSQDVHTEAFF. As DNA, the CDR3 is TGTGCCAGCAGCCAAGACGTTCACACTGAAGCTTTCTTT.

The CDR3 DNA reads TGTGCCAGCAGTGGAGGGAAAATGGCTAATGAAAAACTGTTTTTT. Translating it yields CASSGGKMANEKLFF. The rearrangement uses TRBV2 and TRBJ1-4; no clear D. V lost 4 bases and J 3 bases, leaving 12 bases between the germline ends. Germline CDR1 reads SNHLY; CDR2 reads FYNNEI. The CDR3 length is 15 residues.

The genes are TRBV10-1 and TRBJ1-1, with no clear D. The V end lost 1 base, the J end lost 4 bases, and 7 bases lay between the germline ends. Germline CDR1 reads WNHNN; CDR2 reads SYGVQD (reference sequence). The CDR3 runs 13 residues. The CDR3 DNA sequence: TGCGCCAGCAGTGAGTTCGCAGGCACTGAAGCTTTCTTT. Translating gives CASSEFAGTEAFF.

Only a few counts were recorded for this clone. The genes are TRBV7-2 and TRBJ1-2, with 9 bases identical to TRBD1. This CDR3 comprises 16 residues. Per the germline V gene, CDR1 is SGHTA and CDR2 is FQGNSA. After removal of 3 bases from V and 7 bases from J, the junction contained 12 bases not matched to a gene. The CDR3 spells CASSFNVGQGPPGYTF. DNA for the CDR3: TGTGCCAGCAGCTTTAACGTGGGACAGGGTCCCCCTGGCTACACCTTC.

V is TRBV10-3 and J is TRBJ2-7, with 14 bases that match TRBD2. The CDR3 is made up of 15 amino acids. The V gene's germline CDR1 is ENHRY and CDR2 SYGVKD. The junction had 1 base not matched to a gene; V was cut back by 4 bases and J by 2 bases. The DNA for the CDR3 is TGTGCCATCAGTGGGGGACTAGCGGGGGCCTACGAGCAGTACTTC. It is translated as CAISGGLAGAYEQYF.

The chain uses TRBV5-4 and TRBJ1-5, with D perhaps TRBD1 (6 bases). Trimming removed 0 bases from V and 7 bases from J, with 8 bases in between. Germline-derived CDR1 and CDR2 are SGHNT and YYREEE (reference sequence). CDR3 size: 13 residues. Here the CDR3 DNA reads TGTGCCAGCAGCTTGGCTAGGGGGCAGCCCCAGCATTTT. This translates into CASSLARGQPQHF.

Only one count was recorded for this clone. The chain joins TRBV2 to TRBJ2-2, with a weak D call TRBD2 (6 bases). V lost 6 bases, J lost 6 bases, and 8 bases lay in between. The length of the CDR3 is 12 residues. The germline CDR1 and CDR2 sequences are SNHLY and FYNNEI. CDR3 in DNA: TGTGCCAGCAGCTGGGGGGCCGGGGAGCTGTTTTTT. Translated, it gives CASSWGAGELFF.

This clone was seen a few times. The V call is TRBV7-8, the J call TRBJ1-2; 9 bases agree with TRBD1. The V and J ends lost 1 base and 4 bases, in that order; junction bases with no gene match: 13. The CDR3 covers 18 residues. The germline V gene encodes CDR1 SGHVS and CDR2 FQNEAQ. The DNA of the CDR3 is TGTGCCAGCAGCTTAGTTGTTCTGGGACAGGGATTTCGCTATGGCTACACCTTC. Amino acid sequence: CASSLVVLGQGFRYGYTF.

This chain uses TRBV9 with TRBJ1-1, with 7 bases lining up with TRBD1. The junction had 14 bases not matched to a gene; V was cut back by 4 bases and J by 2 bases. The CDR3 has 17 residues. Germline CDR1 reads SGDLS; CDR2 reads YYNGEE. Here the CDR3 reads CASSYPLSRQGNTEAFF. The CDR3 DNA follows: TGTGCCAGCAGCTACCCGCTCTCCCGACAGGGAAACACTGAAGCTTTCTTT.

The V gene is TRBV27, the J gene TRBJ2-1, with 8 bases that match TRBD1. This CDR3 spans 13 amino acids. Trimming at V came to 3 bases and at J to 14 bases, leaving 9 bases not matched to a gene. The germline gives CDR1 MNHEY, CDR2 SMNVEV (reference sequence). Here the CDR3 reads CASSFPQGADKFF. The CDR3 DNA reads TGTGCCAGCAGTTTCCCCCAGGGGGCTGATAAGTTCTTC.

The V gene is TRBV19, the J gene TRBJ2-2; D is possibly TRBD2 (6 bases). The V and J ends lost 5 bases and 3 bases respectively, with 10 bases between them. This CDR3 is built from 14 residues. CDR1 and CDR2 (germline): LNHDA, SQIVND (reference sequence). The CDR3 DNA follows: TGTGCCAGTAGTCTAGGCGGGGACACCGGGGAGCTGTTTTTT. This codes for CASSLGGDTGELFF. Full variable domain (rest looked up from reference TRBV19 and TRBJ2-2): DGGITQSPKYLFRKEGQNVTLSCEQNLNHDAMYWYRQDPGQGLRLIYYSQIVNDFQKGDIAEGYSVSREKKESFPLTVTSAQKNPTAFYLCASSLGGDTGELFFGEGSRLTVL.

This clone occurred many times. This chain links TRBV27 with TRBJ2-3; 7 bases match TRBD2. J lost 0 bases, V lost 2 bases, and 11 bases had no gene match. The CDR3 covers 18 residues. CDR1 MNHEY and CDR2 SMNVEV come from the germline V gene (reference sequence). Written as DNA, the CDR3 is TGTGCCAGCAGTTTAGGCCCCTTGGCGGGGGATAGCACAGATACGCAGTATTTT. Translated: CASSLGPLAGDSTDTQYF.

The V and J genes are TRBV18 and TRBJ1-3, with no clear D. The ends were cut back, 5 bases at V and 0 bases at J, with 5 bases in the middle. This CDR3 spans 13 amino acids. Germline CDR1 reads KGHSH; CDR2 reads LQKENI. Here the CDR3 reads CASSSGSGNTIYF. The CDR3 region has the DNA TGTGCCAGCTCATCAGGCTCTGGAAACACCATATATTTT.

The genes are TRBV30 and TRBJ2-7; 11 bases align to TRBD2. The CDR3 runs to 16 residues. From germline, CDR1 is GTSNPN and CDR2 SVGIG (reference sequence). V was pared by 2 bases and J by 0 bases, with 6 bases of the junction left unmatched. The DNA for the CDR3 is TGTGCCTGGAGTTCGGGACTAGCGGTGAGCTCCTACGAGCAGTACTTC. This gives the protein CAWSSGLAVSSYEQYF. The full variable domain, its missing parts supplied by reference TRBV30 and TRBJ2-7, is SQTIHQWPATLVQPVGSPLSLECTVEGTSNPNLYWYRQAAGRGLQLLFYSVGIGQISSEVPQNLSASRPQDRQFILSSKKLLLSDSGFYLCAWSSGLAVSSYEQYFGPGTRLTVT.

The rearrangement links TRBV7-2 to TRBJ2-7, with TRBD1 identical over 7 bases. There are 13 residues in the CDR3. J lost 3 bases, V lost 5 bases, and 4 bases had no gene match. The germline V gene encodes CDR1 SGHTA and CDR2 FQGNSA. The CDR3 loop reads CASSPGTDYEQYF. CDR3 nucleotides: TGTGCCAGCAGCCCGGGGACAGACTACGAGCAGTACTTC.

This clone has just a few counts. The rearrangement links TRBV5-1 to TRBJ1-3, with TRBD1 matching over 9 bases. Germline CDR1 reads SGHRS; CDR2 reads YFSETQ. The V and J ends lost 3 bases and 3 bases, in that order; junction bases with no gene match: 7. CDR3 size: 16 residues. The CDR3: CASSSSTGGGGNTIYF. CDR3 nucleotide sequence: TGCGCCAGCAGCTCCTCTACAGGGGGCGGTGGAAACACCATATATTTT.

V usage is TRBV11-2 and J usage is TRBJ2-7; tentatively, D is TRBD1 (5 bases). Germline V gene data show CDR1 as SGHAT and CDR2 as FQNNGV. The CDR3 is made up of 13 amino acids. V shed 7 bases and J shed 4 bases, with 14 bases lying between them. CDR3 sequence (DNA): TGTGCCAGCACCACAACAACAGGATACGAGCAGTACTTC. Amino acids: CASTTTTGYEQYF.

The chain has TRBV25-1 and TRBJ2-2; D unclear. V was pared by 7 bases and J by 1 base, with 7 bases between. CDR3 size: 13 residues. Germline CDR1 reads MGHDK; CDR2 reads SYGVNS. The chain's CDR3 is CASTHQNTGELFF. The CDR3 DNA reads as TGTGCCAGCACACACCAGAACACCGGGGAGCTGTTTTTT.

The chain uses TRBV9 and TRBJ2-3, with 10 bases lining up with TRBD2. Germline-derived CDR1 and CDR2 are SGDLS and YYNGEE. The CDR3 spans 16 residues. Trimming removed 2 bases from V and 6 bases from J; junction bases left unmatched: 9. The CDR3 DNA follows: TGTGCCAGCAGCGTTGCCCCCAGCGGGGGGGACGATACGCAGTATTTT. Amino acids: CASSVAPSGGDDTQYF. The full variable domain, its missing parts supplied by reference TRBV9 and TRBJ2-3, is DSGVTQTPKHLITATGQRVTLRCSPRSGDLSVYWYQQSLDQGLQFLIQYYNGEERAKGNILERFSAQQFPDLHSELNLSSLELGDSALYFCASSVAPSGGDDTQYFGPGTRLTVL.